These 28 T cell receptor beta chains were all obtained from the same sample, sequenced in a study of Graves' ophthalmopathy and Graves' hyperthyroidism. The authors amplified TCR beta CDR3 regions, and they did so from RNA transcripts for repertoire sequencing. HTBI primers were employed in first-round RT-PCR, then a second-round multiplex PCR followed. TCRdb reprocessed the multiplex PCR reads via MiXCR and lists one record per CDR3 protein. The data contain roughly 500,000 distinct CDR3 sequences, over 13% of them singletons. The source material was blood. The receptors stem from a young woman with Graves' ophthalmopathy.

This clonotype was found many times. V and J are TRBV28 and TRBJ2-5; 11 positions agree with TRBD2. J was trimmed by 3 bases and V by 4 bases; bases with no gene match: 7. Germline V gene data show CDR1 as MDHEN and CDR2 as SYDVKM. CDR3 length: 16 amino acids. Here the CDR3 DNA reads TGTGCCAGCAGTTCCCCGACTAGCGGGATCGAAGAGACCCAGTACTTC. This encodes CASSSPTSGIEETQYF.

This clonotype was seen repeatedly, ten times or more. This chain uses TRBV19 with TRBJ1-5; no definite D call. This CDR3 has 14 amino acids. Germline CDR1 and CDR2: LNHDA and SQIVND (reference sequence). V was clipped by 2 bases and J by 0 bases, with 5 bases between them. CDR3 in DNA: TGTGCCAGTAGTATATTTGATAGCAATCAGCCCCAGCATTTT. It translates to CASSIFDSNQPQHF.

The gene calls are TRBV12-3 or TRBV12-4 and TRBJ2-4; 8 nucleotides line up with TRBD2. Trimming removed 6 bases from V and 7 bases from J; junction bases left unmatched: 11. This CDR3 comprises 15 residues. The CDR3 loop is CASSTGTRVQNIQYF. The DNA of the CDR3 is TGTGCCAGCAGCACGGGGACTAGGGTTCAGAACATTCAGTACTTC.

In this sample, this clonotype turned up many times. This chain links TRBV28 with TRBJ2-5; the match to TRBD2 covers 16 bases. Germline CDR1 and CDR2: MDHEN and SYDVKM. V trimming: 3 bases; J trimming: 5 bases; junction bases outside the gene matches: 12. This CDR3 has 19 amino acids. CDR3 DNA sequence: TGTGCCAGCAGTTTTCCCCTCGGGACTAGCGGGAGGGCCTCCGAGACCCAGTACTTC. It specifies CASSFPLGTSGRASETQYF.

The J gene is TRBJ2-2, the V gene TRBV30; a possible D gene is TRBD2 (6 bases). This CDR3 spans 14 amino acids. The germline V gene encodes CDR1 GTSNPN and CDR2 SVGIG (reference sequence). Between the trimmed V and J ends, which lost 3 bases and 4 bases, there was a span of 12 bases. CDR3 residues: CAWRGGKVTGELFF. CDR3 DNA sequence: TGTGCCTGGAGGGGCGGGAAGGTCACCGGGGAGCTGTTTTTT.

At least ten counts were recorded for this clonotype. J is TRBJ2-6 and V is TRBV12-3 or TRBV12-4; D is unclear. Trimming shortened V by 3 bases and J by 0 bases, and 3 bases separated the two germline ends. The CDR3 has 14 amino acids. As DNA, the CDR3 is TGTGCCAGCAGTTTCCGCTCTGGGGCCAACGTCCTGACTTTC. Its protein product is CASSFRSGANVLTF.

This rearrangement joins TRBV28 to TRBJ2-2; 9 bases agree with TRBD2. The CDR3 totals 17 residues. The germline V gene has CDR1 MDHEN and CDR2 SYDVKM. Unmatched junction bases numbered 13, after V lost 6 bases and J lost 5 bases. CDR3 in amino acids: CASRPPRLAGRTGELFF. CDR3 nucleotide sequence: TGTGCCAGCAGGCCCCCTCGGCTAGCGGGGCGGACCGGGGAGCTGTTTTTT. Combining the CDR3 with reference TRBV28 and TRBJ2-2 gives the whole variable domain DVKVTQSSRYLVKRTGEKVFLECVQDMDHENMFWYRQDPGLGLRLIYFSYDVKMKEKGDIPEGYSVSREKKERFSLILESASTNQTSMYLCASRPPRLAGRTGELFFGEGSRLTVL.

This clonotype has at least ten counts. The gene calls are TRBV12-3 or TRBV12-4 and TRBJ1-1; D might be TRBD1 (5 bases). V gave up 6 bases and J gave up 0 bases, with 14 bases separating them. CDR3 length: 15 residues. This chain's CDR3 is CASRRGRQLNTEAFF. The CDR3 DNA follows: TGTGCCAGCAGGCGGGGGAGACAATTGAACACTGAAGCTTTCTTT.

In this sample, this clonotype turned up many times. One junction end does not reproduce the germline sequence, and a read error may be involved. This chain joins TRBV20-1 and TRBJ1-6, with a weak D call TRBD1 (5 bases). Germline CDR1 is DFQATT and CDR2 is SNEGSKA (reference sequence). The CDR3 is 13 amino acids. As DNA, the CDR3 is TGCAGTGCTAGAGATCAGGACACACCAGTCGTCATCTTT. The encoded protein is CSARDQDTPVVIF.

This clonotype was detected ten times or more. The chain links TRBV12-3 or TRBV12-4 to TRBJ1-6; a weak D match, TRBD1 (6 bases). The CDR3 is 18 residues long. V was shortened by 6 bases and J by 6 bases, with 24 bases between the two germline ends. CDR3 residues: CASRVRGSEISGNSPLHF. The CDR3, as DNA: TGTGCCAGCAGAGTAAGGGGGTCTGAGATATCGGGTAATTCACCCCTCCACTTT.

This clonotype was observed a single time. The chain has TRBV28 and TRBJ2-7, with TRBD2 identical over 11 bases. Germline CDR1 and CDR2: MDHEN and SYDVKM. V gave up 6 bases and J gave up 7 bases; unmatched junction bases: 11. The CDR3 totals 15 residues. The CDR3 protein is CASRQIAGGPREQYF. CDR3 in DNA: TGTGCCAGCAGGCAGATAGCGGGAGGGCCACGGGAGCAGTACTTC. Complete variable domain (other parts from reference TRBV28 and TRBJ2-7): DVKVTQSSRYLVKRTGEKVFLECVQDMDHENMFWYRQDPGLGLRLIYFSYDVKMKEKGDIPEGYSVSREKKERFSLILESASTNQTSMYLCASRQIAGGPREQYFGPGTRLTVT.

This clonotype was recorded many times. This sequence joins TRBV25-1 and TRBJ2-5; D unresolved. Germline CDR1 MGHDK, CDR2 SYGVNS. This CDR3 contains 13 residues. V was pared by 4 bases and J by 5 bases, with 11 bases between. The CDR3 sequence: CASSGLTLETQYF. The CDR3 DNA reads TGTGCCAGCAGTGGGCTTACATTGGAGACCCAGTACTTC.

In its sample, this clonotype was seen a few times. This chain connects TRBV6-4 to TRBJ1-6, with a possible D match to TRBD1 (5 bases). The CDR3 spans 15 residues. Germline V lookup: CDR1 MRHNA, CDR2 SNTAGT. The V end lost 6 bases, the J end lost 7 bases, and 16 bases lay between the germline ends. CDR3 DNA sequence: TGTGCCAGCAGGGGGTGCGGAGGGGAGAATTCACCCCTCCACTTT. Amino acids: CASRGCGGENSPLHF.

At least ten counts were recorded for this clonotype. The chain employs TRBV5-1 and TRBJ2-5; 10 bases fit TRBD1. After removal of 0 bases from V and 3 bases from J, the junction contained 20 bases not matched to a gene. Germline CDR1 SGHRS, CDR2 YFSETQ. The CDR3 contains 21 residues. CDR3 residues: CASSLGLRGQGTPRLKETQYF. CDR3 nucleotide sequence: TGCGCCAGCAGCTTGGGACTCAGGGGACAGGGGACCCCTCGTCTGAAAGAGACCCAGTACTTC.

At least ten counts were recorded for this clonotype. The chain carries TRBV15 and TRBJ1-2; no reliable D call. Trimming stripped 11 bases from V and 0 bases from J, with 10 bases between. CDR3 length: 12 residues. Germline V gene sequence: CDR1 LNHNV, CDR2 YYDKDF (reference sequence). The CDR3 DNA reads TGTGCCGCGGGAGGGCCTAACTATGGCTACACCTTC. Amino acids: CAAGGPNYGYTF.

This rearrangement joins TRBV5-1 to TRBJ1-1, with D possibly being TRBD1 (6 bases). The CDR3 spans 15 residues. V was trimmed by 4 bases and J by 1 base, leaving 14 bases between them. From germline, CDR1 is SGHRS and CDR2 YFSETQ. CDR3 residues: CASSKGQSQNTEAFF. DNA of the CDR3: TGCGCCAGCAGCAAAGGACAGAGCCAGAACACTGAAGCTTTCTTT.

At least ten counts were recorded for this clonotype. The chain employs TRBV6-5 and TRBJ2-7; D remains ambiguous. The germline V gene has CDR1 MNHEY and CDR2 SVGAGI. Trimming left V 0 bases short and J 0 bases short, with 12 bases between. The CDR3 is 16 amino acids. The CDR3 nucleotides are TGTGCCAGCAGTTACTCAACAGAACTACTCTCCTACGAGCAGTACTTC. Its protein product is CASSYSTELLSYEQYF.

A few counts support this clonotype. The V call is TRBV20-1, the J call TRBJ2-3; TRBD2 might be the D (6 bases). The V end lost 2 bases, the J end lost 2 bases, and 20 bases lay between the germline ends. Germline CDR1 is DFQATT and CDR2 is SNEGSKA (reference sequence). The CDR3 extends over 17 amino acids. The CDR3 here is CSARLPRASGLTDTQYF. The CDR3 DNA is TGCAGTGCTAGACTTCCGAGGGCCAGCGGGCTCACAGATACGCAGTATTTT.

In the case of this clonotype: A read error is possible here, since a much larger clone lies one base away. This chain joins TRBV6-1 and TRBJ2-7, with D possibly TRBD2 on 6 matching bases. This CDR3 has 14 amino acids. CDR1 is MNHNS, CDR2 SASEGT, per germline. Trimming took off 2 bases at V and 4 bases at J, with 12 bases between the two ends. The CDR3 nucleotides read TGTGCCAGCAGTGAATCGCGGGGTTTGTACGAGCAGTACGTC. As protein: CASSESRGLYEQYV.

A word on this clonotype: This may come from a read error, since a much larger clone is one base off. The CDR3 DNA follows: TGTGCCAGCAGTTGGGACAACTCTGGGGCCAACGTCCTGACTTTC. It translates to CASSWDNSGANVLTF. V gene TRBV6-2 or TRBV6-3 combines with J gene TRBJ2-6, with D perhaps matching TRBD1 (6 bases). V dropped 4 bases and J dropped 0 bases, with 7 bases sitting between them. Germline CDR1 MNHEY, CDR2 SVGEGT. This CDR3 has 15 amino acids.

At least ten counts were recorded for this clonotype. V is TRBV6-5 and J is TRBJ1-1, with TRBD1 matching over 9 bases. V lost 7 bases and J lost 13; bases outside the gene matches: 7. The germline V gene has CDR1 MNHEY and CDR2 SVGAGI. The CDR3 is 11 residues long. CDR3 sequence (DNA): TGTGCCAGCAAAGGCGGGACAGGGTTTTTCTTT. Encoded protein: CASKGGTGFFF.

At least ten counts were recorded for this clonotype. Because the CDR3 is missing its conserved closing phenylalanine or tryptophan, this is likely a read error. The genes are TRBV6-2 or TRBV6-3 and TRBJ1-1; 8 bases map to TRBD1. With V trimmed by 5 bases and J by 1 base, 3 bases remained unmatched. In germline, CDR1 is MNHEY, CDR2 SVGEGT. The CDR3 covers 14 residues. The CDR3 region has the DNA TGTGCCAGCAGTCAACAGGGGGGGAACACTGAAGCTTTCATT. Translation gives CASSQQGGNTEAFI.

This clonotype was counted only a few times. J is TRBJ2-7 and V is TRBV12-5; a possible D gene is TRBD2 (6 bases). Germline V gives CDR1 LGHNT, CDR2 FRNRAP. CDR3 length equals 12 residues. Trimming stripped 1 base from V and 5 bases from J, with 6 bases between. Here the CDR3 reads CASGLGGDEQYF. DNA of the CDR3: TGTGCTAGTGGTTTGGGGGGGGACGAGCAGTACTTC. Supplemented by reference TRBV12-5 and TRBJ2-7, the full variable domain reads DARVTQTPRHKVTEMGQEVTMRCQPILGHNTVFWYRQTMMQGLELLAYFRNRAPLDDSGMPKDRFSAEMPDATLATLKIQPSEPRDSAVYFCASGLGGDEQYFGPGTRLTVT.

This clonotype came up many times. The chain uses TRBV7-9 and TRBJ1-5, with D possibly matching TRBD1 (6 bases). V was cut by 8 bases and J by 10 bases, with 15 bases left in between. CDR1 and CDR2 (germline): SEHNR, FQNEAQ (reference sequence). The CDR3 is made up of 12 amino acids. CDR3 coding DNA: TGTGCCAGCTCCAGGGGTTCAGGTCCCCAGCATTTT. Encoded protein: CASSRGSGPQHF.

The table lists this clonotype with many counts. The CDR3 region is CASSLTDGSKNIQYF. The CDR3 bases are TGTGCCAGCAGCTTGACGGACGGGTCCAAAAACATTCAGTACTTC. The V gene is TRBV7-2, the J gene TRBJ2-4; no clear D. Germline V gene lookup returns CDR1 SGHTA and CDR2 FQGNSA. Trimming cost V 3 bases and J 2 bases, with 11 bases left between them. The CDR3 covers 15 residues.

This clonotype was counted ten times or more. J is TRBJ2-7 and V is TRBV27, with TRBD1 matching over 8 bases. With V trimmed by 3 bases and J by 2 bases, 6 bases remained unmatched. CDR3 length equals 15 residues. Germline CDR1 is MNHEY and CDR2 is SMNVEV (reference sequence). This chain's CDR3 is CASSFAGGRAYEQYF. The CDR3 DNA is TGTGCCAGCAGTTTTGCAGGGGGCAGGGCCTACGAGCAGTACTTC.

At least ten counts were recorded for this clonotype. The chain joins TRBV7-3 to TRBJ2-7; 8 positions match TRBD2. The CDR3 runs to 15 residues. The germline V gene has CDR1 SGHTA and CDR2 FQGTGA. V was clipped by 2 bases and J by 1 base; unmatched bases: 4. The CDR3 sequence: CASSLRGGGSYEQYF. The CDR3 DNA follows: TGTGCCAGCAGCTTACGGGGGGGAGGGTCCTACGAGCAGTACTTC.

This clonotype was observed a single time. At one of its ends the junction is not consistent with the germline gene, which may arise from a read error. V and J are TRBV4-1 and TRBJ2-6; a possible D gene is TRBD2 (6 bases). The length of the CDR3 is 17 residues. Germline-derived CDR1 and CDR2 are MGHRA and YSYEKL. The CDR3 sequence is CASSQWDSDSGAYVLTF. Here the CDR3 DNA reads TGCGCCAGCAGTCAATGGGACTCGGACTCTGGGGCCTACGTCCTGACTTTC.